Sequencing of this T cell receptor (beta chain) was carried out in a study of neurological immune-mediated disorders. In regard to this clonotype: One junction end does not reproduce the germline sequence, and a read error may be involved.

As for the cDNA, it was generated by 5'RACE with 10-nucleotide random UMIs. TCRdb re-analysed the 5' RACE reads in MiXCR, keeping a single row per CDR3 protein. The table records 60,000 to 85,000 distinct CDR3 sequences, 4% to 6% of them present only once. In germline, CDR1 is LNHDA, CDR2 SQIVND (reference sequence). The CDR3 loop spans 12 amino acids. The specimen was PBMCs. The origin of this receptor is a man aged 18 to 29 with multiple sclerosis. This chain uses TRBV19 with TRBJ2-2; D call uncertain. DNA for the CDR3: TGTGTCAGTAGTATGAACACCGGGGAGCTGTTTTTT. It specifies CVSSMNTGELFF.